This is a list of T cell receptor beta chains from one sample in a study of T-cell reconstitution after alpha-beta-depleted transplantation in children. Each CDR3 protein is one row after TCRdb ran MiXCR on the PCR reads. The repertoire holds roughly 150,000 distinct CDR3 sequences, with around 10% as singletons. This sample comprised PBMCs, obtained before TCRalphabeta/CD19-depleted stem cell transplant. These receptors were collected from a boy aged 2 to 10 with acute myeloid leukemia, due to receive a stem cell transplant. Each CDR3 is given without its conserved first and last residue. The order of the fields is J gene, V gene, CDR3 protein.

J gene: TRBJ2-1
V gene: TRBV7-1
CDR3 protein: ASSSGLLYNNEQF

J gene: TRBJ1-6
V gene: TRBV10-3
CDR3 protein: AISGEAWSSYNSPLH

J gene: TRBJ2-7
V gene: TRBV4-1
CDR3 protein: ASSQDPGRAYEQY

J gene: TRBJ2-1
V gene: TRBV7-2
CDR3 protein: ASSLGRRGEQF

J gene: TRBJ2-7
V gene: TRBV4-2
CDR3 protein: ASSQDTRGLAEYEQY

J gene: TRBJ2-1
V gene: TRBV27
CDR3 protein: ASSPPRGGSYNEQF

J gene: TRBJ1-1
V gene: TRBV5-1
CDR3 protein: ASIWYPGGGSAEAF

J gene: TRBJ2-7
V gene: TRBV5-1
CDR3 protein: ASSLGRDRLYEQY

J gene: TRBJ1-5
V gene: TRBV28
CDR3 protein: AIDPGGLGSPQH

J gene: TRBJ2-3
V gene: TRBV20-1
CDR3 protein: SASWGRDTQY

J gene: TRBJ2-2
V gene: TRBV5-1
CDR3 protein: ASRPHELLGELF

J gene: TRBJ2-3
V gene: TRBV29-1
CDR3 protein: SVVFGTQY

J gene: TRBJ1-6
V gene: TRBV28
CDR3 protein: ASSEGSSPLH

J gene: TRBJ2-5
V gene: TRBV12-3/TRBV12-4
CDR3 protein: ASRIRLDPGETQY

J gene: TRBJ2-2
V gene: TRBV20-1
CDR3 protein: SARAPGQDNTGELF

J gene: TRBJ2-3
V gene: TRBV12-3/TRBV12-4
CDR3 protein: ASNDGQPPRY

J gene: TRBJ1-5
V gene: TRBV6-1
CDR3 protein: ASSGSPDQPQH

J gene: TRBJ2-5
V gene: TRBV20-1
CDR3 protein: SALPGHQKQETQY

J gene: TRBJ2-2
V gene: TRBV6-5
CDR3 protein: ASSYTPILNTGELF

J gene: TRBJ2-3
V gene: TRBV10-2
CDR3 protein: ASSRTTSTDTQY

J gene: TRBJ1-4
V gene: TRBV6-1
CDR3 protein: ASSEGTNNEKLF

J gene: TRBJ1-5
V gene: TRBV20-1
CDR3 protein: SAGKGNSNQPQH

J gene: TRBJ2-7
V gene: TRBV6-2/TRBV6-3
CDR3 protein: ASSWTSGTYEQY

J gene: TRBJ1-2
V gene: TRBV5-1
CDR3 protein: ASSLVGRGGFDGYT

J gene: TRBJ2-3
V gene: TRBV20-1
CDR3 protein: SATGRITSGSLTDTQY

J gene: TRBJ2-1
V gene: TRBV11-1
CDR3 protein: ASSHKIGGQNYNEQF

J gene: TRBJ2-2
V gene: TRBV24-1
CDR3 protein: ATSAVAYTGELF